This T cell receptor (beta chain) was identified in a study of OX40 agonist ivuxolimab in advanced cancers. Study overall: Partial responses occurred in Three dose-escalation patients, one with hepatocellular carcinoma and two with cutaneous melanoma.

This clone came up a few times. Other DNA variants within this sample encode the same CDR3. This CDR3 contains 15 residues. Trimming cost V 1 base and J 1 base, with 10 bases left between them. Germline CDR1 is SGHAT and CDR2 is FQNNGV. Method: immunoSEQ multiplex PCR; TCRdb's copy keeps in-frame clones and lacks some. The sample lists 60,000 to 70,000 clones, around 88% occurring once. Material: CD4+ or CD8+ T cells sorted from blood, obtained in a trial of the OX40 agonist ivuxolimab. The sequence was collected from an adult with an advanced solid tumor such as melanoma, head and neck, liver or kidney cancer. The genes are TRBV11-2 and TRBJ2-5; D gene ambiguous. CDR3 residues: CASSLGPGPQETQYF. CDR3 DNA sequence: TGTGCCAGCAGCTTAGGCCCGGGTCCCCAAGAGACCCAGTACTTC.